The 18 T cell receptor beta chains reported below all come from one sample, sequenced in a study of T cell repertoires in cytomegalovirus infection. TCRdb recomputed calls from the reads with MiXCR, one row per CDR3 protein. The sample lists approximately 600,000 distinct CDR3 sequences; 40% were seen once. Their recognized antigens are unknown. The sequencing used cultured PBMCs, collected from culture after CMV antigen stimulation. The receptors derive from a human donor in good health (CMV status not recorded). Some clones in this sample may be carry-over from other donors' samples.

The chain joins TRBV19 to TRBJ1-6; D is uncertain. The V end was cut by 11 bases, the J end by 4 bases, with 21 bases between. CDR3 length: 16 amino acids. Germline V gives CDR1 LNHDA, CDR2 SQIVND (reference sequence). The CDR3 spells CAPRRELDVYNSPLHF. CDR3 bases: TGTGCCCCAAGGCGTGAGTTGGACGTTTATAATTCACCCCTCCACTTT.

A few counts support this clonotype. This chain joins TRBV29-1 and TRBJ1-2; D is unclear. Trimming left V 6 bases short and J 3 bases short, with 17 bases between. The germline CDR1 and CDR2 sequences are SQVTM and ANQGSEA. The CDR3 is 14 amino acids. The CDR3 sequence: CSVTPGIQDYGYTF. Written as DNA, the CDR3 is TGCAGCGTAACCCCGGGGATCCAAGACTATGGCTACACCTTC.

This clonotype has just a few counts. The rearrangement links TRBV4-1 to TRBJ1-2, with no clear D. The CDR3 is made up of 14 amino acids. Germline V CDR1 and CDR2: MGHRA, YSYEKL. Between the trimmed V and J ends, which lost 1 base and 2 bases, there was a span of 8 bases. CDR3 DNA sequence: TGCGCCAGCAGCCAAGTCGGCTCAAACTATGGCTACACCTTC. Translating it yields CASSQVGSNYGYTF.

The J gene is TRBJ1-5, the V gene TRBV20-1; 7 nucleotides line up with TRBD1. V lost 6 bases and J lost 1; bases outside the gene matches: 18. The CDR3 has 18 amino acids. Germline loops: CDR1 DFQATT, CDR2 SNEGSKA (reference sequence). The CDR3 nucleotides read TGCAGTGCCCAGTCGTCCAGGGGGAATCTATGGAGCAATCAGCCCCAGCATTTT. This sequence encodes CSAQSSRGNLWSNQPQHF.

This clonotype has only a few counts. V usage is TRBV7-2 and J usage is TRBJ1-5, with D tentatively TRBD1 (5 bases). The germline CDR1 and CDR2 sequences are SGHTA and FQGNSA. CDR3 length equals 15 residues. V shed 4 bases and J shed 7 bases, with 17 bases lying between them. Here the CDR3 reads CASSYQPGTGQPQHF. CDR3 DNA: TGTGCCAGCAGCTACCAACCCGGGACCGGGCAGCCCCAGCATTTT.

This clonotype was counted between two and nine times. The rearrangement uses TRBV6-6 and TRBJ2-2; D is perhaps TRBD1 (6 bases). The V gene lost 2 bases and the J gene lost 5 bases, with 9 bases spanning the gap. The CDR3 covers 14 residues. The germline V gene has CDR1 MNHNY and CDR2 SVGAGI (reference sequence). The CDR3: CASSYTGWTGELFF. The CDR3 coding sequence is TGTGCCAGCAGTTACACAGGGTGGACCGGGGAGCTGTTTTTT.

This clonotype was observed a few times. The gene calls are TRBV12-3 or TRBV12-4 and TRBJ2-3; D gene ambiguous. CDR3 length: 13 residues. V gave up 5 bases and J gave up 4 bases, with 10 bases separating them. The CDR3 nucleotides read TGTGCCAGCAGTCCTAGGCAGGCAGATACGCAGTATTTT. Encoded protein: CASSPRQADTQYF.

The chain recombines TRBV5-6 with TRBJ2-2; possibly TRBD1 or TRBD2 for D (6 bases each). Germline V gene lookup returns CDR1 SGHDT and CDR2 YYEEEE. V lost 4 bases, J lost 8 bases, and 21 bases lay in between. The length of the CDR3 is 16 residues. CDR3 amino acids: CASSHTGLGGPGELFF. The CDR3 DNA reads TGTGCCAGCAGCCACACGGGCCTAGGGGGGCCTGGGGAGCTGTTTTTT. Full variable domain (rest looked up from reference TRBV5-6 and TRBJ2-2): DAGVTQSPTHLIKTRGQQVTLRCSPKSGHDTVSWYQQALGQGPQFIFQYYEEEERQRGNFPDRFSGHQFPNYSSELNVNALLLGDSALYLCASSHTGLGGPGELFFGEGSRLTVL.

This chain uses TRBV6-2 or TRBV6-3 with TRBJ2-5, with D maybe TRBD1 (6 bases). The CDR3 contains 12 residues. Germline loops: CDR1 MNHEY, CDR2 SVGEGT. The ends were cut back, 6 bases at V and 7 bases at J, with 12 bases in the middle. The CDR3 sequence is CASRGPQGTQYF. The CDR3 DNA reads as TGTGCCAGCAGGGGACCACAGGGGACCCAGTACTTC.

This clonotype was detected only a few times. CDR3 in amino acids: CASSPGQWGTEAFF. The CDR3 DNA reads as TGCGCCAGCAGCCCGGGACAGTGGGGCACTGAAGCTTTCTTT. V gene TRBV5-1 combines with J gene TRBJ1-1; TRBD1 matches at 7 bases. The junction had 7 bases not matched to a gene; V was cut back by 4 bases and J by 4 bases. Germline CDR1 is SGHRS and CDR2 is YFSETQ. The CDR3 is made up of 14 amino acids.

Concerning this clonotype: One end of the junction fails to match germline, which may point to a read error. The chain links TRBV4-1 to TRBJ2-1; TRBD2 matches 11 bases. The CDR3 has 16 residues. The germline CDR1 and CDR2 sequences are MGHRA and YSYEKL. The CDR3 reads CASSQGSGGANNEQFF. The CDR3 DNA follows: TGTGCCAGCAGCCAAGGTAGCGGGGGGGCAAACAATGAGCAGTTCTTC.

The table lists this clonotype with many counts. The chain recombines TRBV7-9 with TRBJ2-3; a weak D match, TRBD2 (6 bases). The CDR3 length is 17 residues. Germline loops: CDR1 SEHNR, CDR2 FQNEAQ (reference sequence). The V and J ends lost 1 base and 3 bases respectively, with 17 bases between them. This CDR3 reads CASSLGGTHAGTDTQYF. The CDR3 coding sequence is TGTGCCAGCAGCTTAGGCGGGACCCACGCAGGAACAGATACGCAGTATTTT.

The chain combines TRBV7-2 with TRBJ2-7; possibly TRBD1 for D (5 bases). Trimming shortened V by 1 base and J by 13 bases, and 14 bases separated the two germline ends. This CDR3 is built from 12 residues. From germline, CDR1 is SGHTA and CDR2 FQGNSA. The CDR3 protein is CASSLVSRVVYF. CDR3 in DNA: TGTGCCAGCAGCTTAGTGAGCAGGGTGGTATACTTC.

The CDR3 DNA is TGCAGTGCTAGAGATTCGCGGGGGGGCGATACGCAGTATTTT. The encoded protein is CSARDSRGGDTQYF. The V gene is TRBV20-1, the J gene TRBJ2-3; 9 positions match TRBD2. Germline V gene lookup returns CDR1 DFQATT and CDR2 SNEGSKA (reference sequence). Trimming at V came to 0 bases and at J to 6 bases, leaving 4 bases not matched to a gene. The CDR3 consists of 14 residues.

This clonotype was counted a few times. This chain uses TRBV10-3 with TRBJ2-5; 8 bases agree with TRBD2. With 11 bases clipped from V and 0 bases from J, the junction kept 5 bases outside the gene matches. The CDR3 length is 13 residues. CDR1 ENHRY and CDR2 SYGVKD come from the germline V gene. This CDR3 reads CAAGGGHQETQYF. The DNA of the CDR3 is TGTGCCGCCGGCGGGGGGCACCAAGAGACCCAGTACTTC.

The chain is built from TRBV5-3 and TRBJ1-2; no clear D gene. TRBV5-3 is assigned to the ORF class and has an uncertain function. The CDR3 runs to 13 residues. V was clipped by 8 bases and J by 8 bases, with 19 bases between them. The CDR3 is CASTVTGARGYTF. The CDR3 coding sequence is TGTGCCAGCACAGTAACTGGTGCCCGCGGCTACACCTTC.

The chain recombines TRBV19 with TRBJ1-5; 7 bases map to TRBD1. Unmatched junction bases numbered 3, after V lost 5 bases and J lost 2 bases. The V gene's germline CDR1 is LNHDA and CDR2 SQIVND (reference sequence). CDR3 length equals 14 residues. The CDR3 protein is CASSAGGRNQPQHF. CDR3 in DNA: TGTGCCAGTAGTGCAGGGGGTCGCAATCAGCCCCAGCATTTT.

This chain links TRBV11-2 with TRBJ2-1; TRBD2 matches at 9 bases. The CDR3 covers 17 residues. Germline CDR1 is SGHAT and CDR2 is FQNNGV. The V gene end was trimmed by 5 bases and the J gene end by 4 bases; junction bases not matched to a gene: 12. The DNA of the CDR3 is TGTGCCAGCAGCCCTCACGGTCGGCTAGCGGGGTACAATGAGCAGTTCTTC. Translation gives CASSPHGRLAGYNEQFF.